This TCR beta chain was identified during a study of early T cells in non-severe SARS-CoV-2 infection. Study-wide background: Alpha and beta chains were unpaired, from unsorted whole-blood bulk RNA. The study's findings and limits: Private and CD4 specificities were missed by VDJdb matching, which favored anti-spike CD8 responses.

TCRdb re-derived calls from the 5' RACE reads in MiXCR, one entry per CDR3 protein. The sample lists about 110,000 distinct CDR3 sequences, about 12% seen once, with approximately 3.5% in the top ten. J was trimmed by 5 bases and V by 0 bases; bases with no gene match: 4. The CDR3 sequence is 14 residues long. CDR1 is SGDLS, CDR2 YYNGEE, per germline. This clonotype was seen at least ten times. Its matching antigen is unknown. V and J are TRBV9 and TRBJ2-7; 8 nucleotides align to TRBD2. The TCR comes from an adult who was a healthcare worker with PCR-confirmed SARS-CoV-2 infection or an uninfected control (not recorded which). Sequencing was performed on whole blood, taken at baseline. This CDR3 reads CASSVGAGADEQYF. The DNA of the CDR3 is TGTGCCAGCAGCGTAGGAGCGGGGGCTGACGAGCAGTACTTC.